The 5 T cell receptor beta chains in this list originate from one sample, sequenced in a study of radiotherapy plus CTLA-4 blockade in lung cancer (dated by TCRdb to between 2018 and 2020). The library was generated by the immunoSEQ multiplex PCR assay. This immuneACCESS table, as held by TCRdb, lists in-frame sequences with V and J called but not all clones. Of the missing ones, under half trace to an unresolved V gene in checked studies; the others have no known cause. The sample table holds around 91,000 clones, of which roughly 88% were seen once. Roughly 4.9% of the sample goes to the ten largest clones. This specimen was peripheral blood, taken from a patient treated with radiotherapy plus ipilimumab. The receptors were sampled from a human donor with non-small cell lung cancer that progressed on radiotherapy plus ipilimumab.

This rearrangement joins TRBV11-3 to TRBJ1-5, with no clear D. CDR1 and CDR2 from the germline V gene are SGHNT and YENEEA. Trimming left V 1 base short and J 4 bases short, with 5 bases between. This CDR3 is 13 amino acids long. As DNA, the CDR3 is TGTGCCAGCAGCTTAGGGATAAATCAGCCCCAGCATTTT. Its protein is CASSLGINQPQHF.

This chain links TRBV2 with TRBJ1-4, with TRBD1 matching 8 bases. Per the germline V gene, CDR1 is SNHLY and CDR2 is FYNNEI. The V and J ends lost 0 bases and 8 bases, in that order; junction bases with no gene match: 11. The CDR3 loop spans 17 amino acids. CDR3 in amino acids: CASSEALTRGLGEKLFF. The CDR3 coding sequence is TGTGCCAGCAGTGAAGCGCTTACCAGGGGGCTTGGCGAAAAACTGTTTTTT.

CDR3 coding DNA: TGTGCCAGCAGCGCAAGAGAATCAGGCTACACCTTC. Its translation: CASSARESGYTF. The chain combines TRBV7-9 with TRBJ1-2; D is unclear. CDR1 and CDR2 (germline): SEHNR, FQNEAQ (reference sequence). CDR3 length equals 12 residues. Trimming cost V 5 bases and J 8 bases, with 12 bases left between them.

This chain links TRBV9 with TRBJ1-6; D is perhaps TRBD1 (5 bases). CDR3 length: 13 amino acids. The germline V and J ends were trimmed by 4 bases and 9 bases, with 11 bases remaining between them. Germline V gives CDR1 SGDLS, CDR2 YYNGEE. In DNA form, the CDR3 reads TGTGCCAGCAGCCCCCAGGGAGGTTCACCCCTCCACTTT. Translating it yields CASSPQGGSPLHF.

The CDR3 nucleotides read TGTGCCAGCTCACCGGCGGCCTCGGCGGGCGGAAACACCATATATTTT. Its translation is CASSPAASAGGNTIYF. The gene calls are TRBV18 and TRBJ1-3; D not certain. Germline assignment: CDR1 KGHSH and CDR2 LQKENI. V was pared by 3 bases and J by 4 bases, with 16 bases between. The CDR3 loop spans 16 amino acids.